This T cell receptor (beta chain) was captured by sequencing in a study of T-cell memory formation after mild COVID-19. Study-wide points: Day 15 to 85 contracting clones showed balanced CD4/CD8; day 15 to 37 expanders favored CD4+. Pre-infection memory already had some responding clones, implying cross-reactive memory joined.

TCRdb ran MiXCR on the 5' RACE reads and lists one entry per CDR3 protein. The data contain 400,000 or so distinct CDR3 sequences, 15% to 20% of them singletons. The sample holds a few counts of this clonotype. Its antigen is not known. The receptor was derived from an adult woman who had mild COVID-19 (a few samples of this study predate the infection). Cell type and time point are not known. The sequenced sample consisted of PBMCs or a T cell subset sorted from them (not recorded which).

The CDR3 DNA follows: TGCAGCGTTGAAATGGCAGGATACCCTGAAGCTTTCTTT. This codes for CSVEMAGYPEAFF. The chain has TRBV29-1 and TRBJ1-1; D ambiguous. Germline V lookup: CDR1 SQVTM, CDR2 ANQGSEA. The CDR3 covers 13 residues. V was pared by 2 bases and J by 6 bases, with 13 bases between.